The 10 T cell receptor beta chains in this list originate from one sample, sequenced in a study of blood T cell repertoires in COVID-19. Using immunoSEQ multiplex PCR, the repertoire was profiled, and TCRdb retains in-frame clones only, with some absent. The sample records more than 250,000 clones, approximately 80% being singletons. The sample comprised PBMCs or T cells enriched from blood (not recorded which). Receptor source: a man aged 35 to 55 who had been exposed to COVID-19.

The chain couples TRBV6-6 to TRBJ2-7, with TRBD2 as a possible D gene (6 bases). V was clipped by 7 bases and J by 2 bases, with 18 bases between them. Germline assignment: CDR1 MNHNY and CDR2 SVGAGI (reference sequence). This CDR3 region has 15 residues. CDR3 nucleotide sequence: TGTGCCAGCACACCCGGTTTGCGGGACGCCTACGAGCAGTACTTC. This codes for CASTPGLRDAYEQYF.

V is TRBV9 and J is TRBJ2-7; 7 nucleotides align to TRBD2. The CDR3 has 16 residues. The V segment lost 4 bases and the J segment 2 bases; nucleotides outside the gene matches: 12. The germline V gene encodes CDR1 SGDLS and CDR2 YYNGEE. CDR3: CASSPFGGTNTYEQYF. The CDR3 nucleotides read TGTGCCAGCAGCCCCTTCGGGGGGACTAACACCTACGAGCAGTACTTC.

This chain links TRBV19 with TRBJ2-1; possible D gene TRBD2, 5 bases. CDR3 length: 11 residues. Germline V gives CDR1 LNHDA, CDR2 SQIVND (reference sequence). V shed 6 bases and J shed 7 bases, with 7 bases lying between them. CDR3 region: CASSRLNEQFF. CDR3 nucleotides: TGTGCCAGTAGCCGACTAAATGAGCAGTTCTTC. Together with reference TRBV19 and TRBJ2-1, the CDR3 gives the full variable domain: DGGITQSPKYLFRKEGQNVTLSCEQNLNHDAMYWYRQDPGQGLRLIYYSQIVNDFQKGDIAEGYSVSREKKESFPLTVTSAQKNPTAFYLCASSRLNEQFFGPGTRLTVL.

The chain combines TRBV19 with TRBJ1-5; TRBD1 agrees at 10 bases. The CDR3 extends over 18 amino acids. Germline loops: CDR1 LNHDA, CDR2 SQIVND (reference sequence). With V trimmed by 1 base and J by 7 bases, 13 bases remained unmatched. The CDR3 DNA reads TGTGCCAGTAGTATAGGAATGTGGGACAGGGGAGCCAACCAGCCCCAGCATTTT. Its protein is CASSIGMWDRGANQPQHF.

This chain links TRBV27 with TRBJ2-3; D gene uncertain. Per germline, CDR1 MNHEY and CDR2 SMNVEV (reference sequence). Trimming took off 2 bases at V and 1 base at J, with 7 bases between the two ends. The CDR3 consists of 14 residues. CDR3 loop: CASSLIYGTDTQYF. DNA of the CDR3: TGTGCCAGCAGTTTAATCTATGGCACAGATACGCAGTATTTT.

This clone was recorded a few times. The gene calls are TRBV5-1 and TRBJ1-3; weak D call: TRBD1 (5 bases). Germline loops: CDR1 SGHRS, CDR2 YFSETQ. The CDR3 length is 13 residues. Trimming removed 2 bases from V and 7 bases from J, with 10 bases in between. The CDR3 nucleotides are TGCGCCAGCAGCTTTGCAGGGAGGAACACCATATATTTT. Translating gives CASSFAGRNTIYF. Complete variable domain (other parts from reference TRBV5-1 and TRBJ1-3): KAGVTQTPRYLIKTRGQQVTLSCSPISGHRSVSWYQQTPGQGLQFLFEYFSETQRNKGNFPGRFSGRQFSNSRSEMNVSTLELGDSALYLCASSFAGRNTIYFGEGSWLTVV.

The rearrangement joins TRBV19 to TRBJ2-7, with a weak D call TRBD1 (6 bases). V lost 4 bases and J 0 bases, leaving 10 bases between the germline ends. The CDR3 covers 14 residues. Germline V CDR1 and CDR2: LNHDA, SQIVND (reference sequence). The CDR3 loop is CASSTTGSSYEQYF. The CDR3 DNA is TGTGCCAGTAGTACGACAGGTAGCTCCTACGAGCAGTACTTC.

The rearrangement uses TRBV4-2 and TRBJ2-7, with 8 nucleotides matching TRBD1. The trim removed 8 bases at V and 6 bases at J, leaving 12 bases unmatched. Germline CDR1 and CDR2: LGHNA and YNFKEQ. The CDR3 extends over 14 amino acids. The DNA of the CDR3 is TGTGCCAGCGCTGGGGGCGTTGACAGGGGCGAGCAGTACTTC. This codes for CASAGGVDRGEQYF.

This clone has only one observation. The chain couples TRBV27 to TRBJ1-5; tentatively, D is TRBD1 (6 bases). Trimming left V 6 bases short and J 6 bases short, with 15 bases between. Germline CDR1 MNHEY, CDR2 SMNVEV (reference sequence). The CDR3 extends over 14 amino acids. CDR3 amino acids: CASSLAGVGQPQHF. The CDR3 DNA reads TGTGCCAGCAGCCTTGCAGGGGTAGGTCAGCCCCAGCATTTT.

V and J are TRBV5-1 and TRBJ1-2; the match to TRBD1 covers 9 bases. This CDR3 is 14 amino acids long. The junction had 4 bases not matched to a gene; V was cut back by 1 base and J by 6 bases. Germline CDR1 reads SGHRS; CDR2 reads YFSETQ. The CDR3 DNA reads TGCGCCAGCAGCTTGATGGGACAGGGAGATGGCTACACCTTC. Encoded protein: CASSLMGQGDGYTF.